A selection of T cell receptor beta chains follows, all from one sample in a study of shared clonotypes between healthy human individuals. Data came from immunoSEQ multiplex PCR; TCRdb stores just in-frame clones and leaves some out. The sample has 2,100,000 or so clones; almost 96% are singletons. Material for sequencing was naive CD4+ T cells sorted from blood. The receptors here all came from a young man in good health. Each CDR3 is given with its conserved first and last residue. A D gene is named only where the DNA matches it firmly. Part of the rows lack a size; the others show once, few, many or a class for expanded clones.

d_call,j_call,clone_size,v_call,cdr3_nt,cdr3_aa
.,TRBJ1-4,.,TRBV5-1,TGCGCCAGCAGCTTGTGGGTGAGCGAAAAACTGTTTTTT,CASSLWVSEKLFF
TRBD1,TRBJ1-6,.,TRBV25-1,TGTGCCAGCAGTGTGACAGGGGCGAATTCACCCCTCCACTTT,CASSVTGANSPLHF
.,TRBJ1-5,.,TRBV28,TGTGCCAGCAGTTCTGCGGGCCAGGGGCTGGATCAGCCCCAGCATTTT,CASSSAGQGLDQPQHF
TRBD1,TRBJ2-2,.,TRBV13,TGTGCCAGCAGCAGAGGACAGGGACACAACACCGGGGAGCTGTTTTTT,CASSRGQGHNTGELFF
TRBD1,TRBJ2-7,.,TRBV30,TGTGCCTGGAGTGCCCGGGACAGAGGGGAGCAGTACTTC,CAWSARDRGEQYF
TRBD1,TRBJ1-6,.,TRBV7-2,TGTGCCAGCAGTTCCCAGGGGGAGAGGACACCCCTCCACTTT,CASSSQGERTPLHF
.,TRBJ2-3,once,TRBV5-6,TGTGCCAGCAGCTTGGCCGGGGCAGGAAGCTACACAGATACGCAGTATTTT,CASSLAGAGSYTDTQYF
TRBD1,TRBJ1-6,.,TRBV5-1,TGCGCCAGCAGCCGGGACAGGGCGGTGTATAATTCACCCCTCCACTTT,CASSRDRAVYNSPLHF
.,TRBJ2-6,.,TRBV11-2,TGTGCCAGCAGCTTAGATCGAGTATCTGGGGCCAACGTCCTGACTTTC,CASSLDRVSGANVLTF
.,TRBJ1-5,.,TRBV7-9,TGTGCCAGCAGCTTGGATGGATATAGCAATCAGCCCCAGCATTTT,CASSLDGYSNQPQHF
TRBD1,TRBJ2-1,.,TRBV6-1,TGTGCCAGCAGTGGACCGGGACAGGGATCCTACAATGAGCAGTTCTTC,CASSGPGQGSYNEQFF
.,TRBJ1-1,.,TRBV6-5,TGTGCCAGCAGTTACTCACTGAACACTGAAGCTTTCTTT,CASSYSLNTEAFF
TRBD1,TRBJ2-7,.,TRBV2,TGTGCCAGCAGCAAACAAAGATCGGACAGGGAGCAGTACTTC,CASSKQRSDREQYF
TRBD1,TRBJ1-2,.,TRBV28,TGTGCCAGCAGTCCTAGTACGGGCAGGGGGCGAGAGACCTTC,CASSPSTGRGRETF
.,TRBJ2-5,.,TRBV2,TGTGCCAGCACCCTAAGGTACCCAGGGTCAGAGACCCAGTACTTC,CASTLRYPGSETQYF
.,TRBJ2-1,.,TRBV5-1,TGCGCCAGCAGCCTGGAGGTGTCCTACAATGAGCAGTTCTTC,CASSLEVSYNEQFF
.,TRBJ1-1,.,TRBV19,TGTGCCAGTAGTATTGGAGAGGCCACTGAAGCTTTCTTT,CASSIGEATEAFF
.,TRBJ1-3,.,TRBV7-9,TGTGCCAGCAGCGGTGACAGATGGGGAAACACCATATATTTT,CASSGDRWGNTIYF
.,TRBJ2-7,once,TRBV12-5,TGTGCTAGTGGTTTGAGTCAGTTGAGGGTCCACGAGCAGTACTTC,CASGLSQLRVHEQYF
TRBD2,TRBJ2-7,.,TRBV2,TGTGCCAGCAGCCCCGGGACTAGCGGGGGTATCTACGAGCAGTACTTC,CASSPGTSGGIYEQYF
.,TRBJ1-4,.,TRBV2,TGTGCCAGCAGAGGACGCCAGGATACTCATGAAAAACTGTTTTTT,CASRGRQDTHEKLFF
.,TRBJ2-6,.,TRBV5-6,TGTGCCAGCAGCTTGGCTTCTGGGGCCAACGTCCTGACTTTC,CASSLASGANVLTF
.,TRBJ1-1,.,TRBV28,TGTGCCAGCAGTCCCCTGGGGAGGGGATATGAAGCTTTCTTT,CASSPLGRGYEAFF
TRBD1,TRBJ2-7,.,TRBV30,TGTGCCTGGAATGGACAGGGGTCCTACGAGCAGTACTTC,CAWNGQGSYEQYF
.,TRBJ2-2,.,TRBV5-4,TGTGCCAGCAGCTTGGCCGACGGGACCCTTAACACCGGGGAGCTGTTTTTT,CASSLADGTLNTGELFF
TRBD1,TRBJ2-5,.,TRBV9,TGTGCCAGCAGCGTAGAGCCGACGGGACAGCTGTACTTC,CASSVEPTGQLYF
TRBD2,TRBJ2-1,.,TRBV6-5,TGTGCCAGCAGTTACGGGGGACTAGCGGGAGTGGGTGAGCAGTTCTTC,CASSYGGLAGVGEQFF
.,TRBJ1-6,.,TRBV6-6,TGTGCCAGCAGTTACTCCAGCCAGGGCGGTTCACCCCTCCACTTT,CASSYSSQGGSPLHF
.,TRBJ1-5,.,TRBV12-2,TGTGCAAGGAAATTCGTCCCTAATAGCAATCAGCCCCAGCATTTT,CARKFVPNSNQPQHF